The clone carrying this TCR beta chain was found once. Its specificity is unknown. Clones were sequenced by immunoSEQ multiplex PCR, and TCRdb holds only the in-frame ones, with some missing. Counted here are approximately 1,500,000 clones, 95% to 99% occurring once; the ten biggest clones make up 0.4% to 0.55%. CD4+ cells were split into CD45RA+ naive and CD45RA-negative memory subsets. The sample originates from a study of shared clonotypes between healthy human individuals. Germline V lookup: CDR1 SGHTA, CDR2 FQGNSA. Trimming cost V 3 bases and J 5 bases; bases outside gene matches: 5. This CDR3 contains 15 residues. Overall study findings and caveats: In this cohort, only blood was sampled, and tissue repertoires likely differ. The generation probabilities recorded for non-shared clonotypes fell below those of clonotypes shared by all four donors. Sequencing depth was expected to influence donor clonotype sharing.

The sample was naive CD4+ T cells sorted from blood. The subset was: CD45RA+ positively selected. The J gene is TRBJ2-5, the V gene TRBV7-2, with 11 bases matching TRBD2. This TCR was sampled from a man aged 30 to 45 in good health. CDR3 region: CASSFLLAGGETQYF. In DNA form, the CDR3 reads TGTGCCAGCAGCTTCCTGCTAGCGGGAGGTGAGACCCAGTACTTC.